This T cell receptor beta chain was sequenced during a study of post-analysis software for immune sequencing data (dated by TCRdb to 2014 to 2015). At the level of the whole study: Disease courses on record covered relapsing-remitting, secondary progressive and progressive-relapsing multiple sclerosis, though some patients had no subtype annotation. Patient repertoires were compared against over ten previously published healthy control repertoires from donors aged about 6 to 27 years. A subset of samples was prepared in parallel using single-end sample barcoding, then pooled and co-amplified after Illumina adapter ligation.

This clonotype was seen a few times. Its antigen is currently not known. No base qualities exist here, and no much larger clone lies one base off it. V gives up 2 bases and J gives up 6 bases, and the segment between their germline ends measures 4 bases. Inclusive of the bounding cysteine and phenylalanine, the CDR3 is 11 residues long. Only CDR3 DNA remains: 33 bases, in frame from the first base. CDR1 and CDR2 are drawn from the germline V gene: MNHEY, SVGAGI. To demonstrate the VDJtools post-analysis software, the study profiled TCR beta repertoires from the peripheral blood of about 13 young patients with multiple sclerosis. The multiple sclerosis patients were children and adolescents between about 6 and 16 years of age. Library preparation employed PCR. Sequenced using an Illumina HiSeq 2500. Unique molecular identifiers were incorporated into TCR beta cDNA libraries to reduce PCR and sequencing biases. Every 1 to 10 million input T cells yielded approximately 500,000 cDNA molecules, meaning each molecule approximated one T cell. The patient libraries were prepared and sequenced using the same protocol as the earlier healthy control dataset. Samples belonging to the same batch were prepared together, multiplexed and sequenced on a shared HiSeq lane. As for the original processing: MIGEC handled the raw barcoded reads, throwing out single-read molecular identifier groups before consensus assembly and CDR3 extraction. Clonotype tables were post-analysed with VDJtools, normalizing diversity by down-sampling all datasets to the smallest sample size. In repertoire overlap clustering, CDR3 amino acid sequences, but not nucleotide sequences, were matched to correct batch-related cross-sample contamination. TCRdb reprocessing: public reads trimmed at Q25 with fastp, clones called with MiXCR, in-frame beta chains kept. A single entry per CDR3 protein holds the most common genes and DNA from its merged rows. The V and J calls were not made by the authors but by TCRdb's processing. The sample table shows about 540,000 distinct CDR3 sequences, and about a third are seen once. The ten top clones hold around 6.1% of the sample.

Summary of the overall study and its limitations: Direct clustering with F measure showed strong co-clustering of samples prepared in the same batch, prompting a batch-effect correction. The multiple sclerosis patient group was slightly younger than the control group. Significantly higher frequencies in patients than in controls were found for roughly 5 TRBV segments, including TRBV5-6, TRBV5-1 and TRBV20-1. Significantly lower normalized Chao1 diversity was found in multiple sclerosis patients than in controls, suggesting substantial peripheral T-cell clonal expansion.

This clonotype was sampled from a girl under 18 with multiple sclerosis. Material: blood. Recombination connected TRBV6-5 to TRBJ1-2; there is no confident call for the D gene. The DNA sequence is TGTGCCAGCAGTTACGGGCATGGCTACACCTTC. Translated, this gives CASSYGHGYTF.